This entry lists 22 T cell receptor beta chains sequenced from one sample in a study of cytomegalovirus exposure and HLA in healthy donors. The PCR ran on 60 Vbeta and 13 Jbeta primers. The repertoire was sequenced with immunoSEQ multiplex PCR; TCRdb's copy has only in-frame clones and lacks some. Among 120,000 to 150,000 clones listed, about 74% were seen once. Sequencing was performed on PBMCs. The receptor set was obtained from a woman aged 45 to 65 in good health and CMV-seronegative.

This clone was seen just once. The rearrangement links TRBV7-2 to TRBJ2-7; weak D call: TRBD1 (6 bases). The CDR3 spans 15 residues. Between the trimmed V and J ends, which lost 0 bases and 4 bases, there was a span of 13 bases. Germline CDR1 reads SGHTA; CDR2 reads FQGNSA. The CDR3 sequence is CASSLAQGWGYEQYF. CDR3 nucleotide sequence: TGTGCCAGCAGCTTAGCCCAGGGGTGGGGATACGAGCAGTACTTC. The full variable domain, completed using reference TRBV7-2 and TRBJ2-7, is GAGVSQSPSNKVTEKGKDVELRCDPISGHTALYWYRQSLGQGLEFLIYFQGNSAPDKSGLPSDRFSAERTGGSVSTLTIQRTQQEDSAVYLCASSLAQGWGYEQYFGPGTRLTVT.

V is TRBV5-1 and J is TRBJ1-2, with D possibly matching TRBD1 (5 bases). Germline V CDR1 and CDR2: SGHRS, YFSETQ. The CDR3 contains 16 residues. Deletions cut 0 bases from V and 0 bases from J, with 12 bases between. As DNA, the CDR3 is TGCGCCAGCAGCTTGGGACCAGGGTATACTAACTATGGCTACACCTTC. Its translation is CASSLGPGYTNYGYTF.

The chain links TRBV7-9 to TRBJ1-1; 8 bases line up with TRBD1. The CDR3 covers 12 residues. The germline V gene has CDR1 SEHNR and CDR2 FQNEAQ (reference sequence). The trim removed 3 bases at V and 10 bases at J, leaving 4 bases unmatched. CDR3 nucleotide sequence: TGTGCCAGCAGCTTGACAGGGGTAGGAGCTTTCTTT. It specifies CASSLTGVGAFF.

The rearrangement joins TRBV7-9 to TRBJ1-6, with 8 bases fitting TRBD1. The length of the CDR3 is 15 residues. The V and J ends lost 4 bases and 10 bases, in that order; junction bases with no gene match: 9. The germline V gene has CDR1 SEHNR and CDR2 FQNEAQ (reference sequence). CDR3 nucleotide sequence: TGTGCCAGCAGCTCATTGGACAGGGTAGGGTCACCCCTCCACTTT. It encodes CASSSLDRVGSPLHF.

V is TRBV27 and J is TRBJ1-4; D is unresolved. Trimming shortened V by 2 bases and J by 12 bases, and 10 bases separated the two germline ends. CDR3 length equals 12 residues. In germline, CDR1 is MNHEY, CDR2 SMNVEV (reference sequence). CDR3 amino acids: CASSLGSGELFF. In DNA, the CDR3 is TGTGCCAGCAGTTTAGGGTCCGGGGAACTGTTTTTT.

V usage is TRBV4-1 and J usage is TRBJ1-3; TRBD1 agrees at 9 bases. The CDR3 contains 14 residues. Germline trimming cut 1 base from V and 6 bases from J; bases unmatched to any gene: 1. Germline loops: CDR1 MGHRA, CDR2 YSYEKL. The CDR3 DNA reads TGCGCCAGCAGCCAAGGGACAGGGGAAAACACCATATATTTT. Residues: CASSQGTGENTIYF.

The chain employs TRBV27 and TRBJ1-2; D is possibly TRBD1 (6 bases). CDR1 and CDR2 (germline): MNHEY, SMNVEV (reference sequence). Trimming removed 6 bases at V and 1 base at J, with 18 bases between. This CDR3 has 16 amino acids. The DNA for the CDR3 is TGTGCCAGCAGATACTGGACAGATTCCCTTAACTATGGCTACACCTTC. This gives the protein CASRYWTDSLNYGYTF.

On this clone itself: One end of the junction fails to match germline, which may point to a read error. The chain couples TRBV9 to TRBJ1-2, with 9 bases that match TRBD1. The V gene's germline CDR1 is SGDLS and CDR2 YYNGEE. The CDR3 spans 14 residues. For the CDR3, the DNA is TGTGCCAGCAGCGTTGCCCGGGACAGGGTCCCGGTCGCCTTC. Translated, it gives CASSVARDRVPVAF.

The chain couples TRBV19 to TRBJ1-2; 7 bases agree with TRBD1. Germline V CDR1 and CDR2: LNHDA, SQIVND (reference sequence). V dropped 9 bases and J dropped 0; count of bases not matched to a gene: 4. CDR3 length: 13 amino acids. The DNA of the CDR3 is TGTGCCAGCCGACAGGGAGCTAACTATGGCTACACCTTC. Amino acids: CASRQGANYGYTF.

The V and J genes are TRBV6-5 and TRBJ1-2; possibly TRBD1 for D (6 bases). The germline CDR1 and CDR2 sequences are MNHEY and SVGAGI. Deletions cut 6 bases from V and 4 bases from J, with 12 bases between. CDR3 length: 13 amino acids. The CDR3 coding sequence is TGTGCCAGCAGGGACAGACAGATCTATGGCTACACCTTC. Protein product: CASRDRQIYGYTF.

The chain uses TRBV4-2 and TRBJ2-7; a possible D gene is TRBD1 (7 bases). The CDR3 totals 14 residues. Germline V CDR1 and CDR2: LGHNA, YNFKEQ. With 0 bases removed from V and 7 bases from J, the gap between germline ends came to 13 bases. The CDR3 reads CASSQEEGAGEQYF. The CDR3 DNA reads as TGTGCCAGCAGCCAAGAGGAGGGGGCGGGTGAGCAGTACTTC.

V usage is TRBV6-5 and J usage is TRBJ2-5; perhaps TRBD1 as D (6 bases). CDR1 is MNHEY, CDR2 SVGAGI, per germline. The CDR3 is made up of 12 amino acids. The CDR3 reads CTASGDQETQYF. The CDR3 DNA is TGTACCGCCTCAGGGGACCAAGAGACCCAGTACTTC.

The CDR3 sequence is CASSRGGSGELFF. CDR3 bases: TGTGCCAGCAGCAGAGGAGGCTCCGGGGAGCTGTTTTTT. The chain is built from TRBV2 and TRBJ2-2; D may be TRBD2 (5 bases). The ends were cut back, 6 bases at V and 6 bases at J, with 11 bases in the middle. The CDR3 totals 13 residues. Germline-derived CDR1 and CDR2 are SNHLY and FYNNEI. Using reference TRBV2 and TRBJ2-2 for the parts outside the CDR3, the full variable domain is EPEVTQTPSHQVTQMGQEVILRCVPISNHLYFYWYRQILGQKVEFLVSFYNNEISEKSEIFDDQFSVERPDGSNFTLKIRSTKLEDSAMYFCASSRGGSGELFFGEGSRLTVL.

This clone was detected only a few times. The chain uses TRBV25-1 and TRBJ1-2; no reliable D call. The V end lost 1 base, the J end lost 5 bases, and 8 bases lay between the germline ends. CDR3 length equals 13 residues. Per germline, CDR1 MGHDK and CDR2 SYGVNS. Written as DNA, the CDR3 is TGTGCCAGCAGTGAATTAGGAGGGTATGGCTACACCTTC. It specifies CASSELGGYGYTF.

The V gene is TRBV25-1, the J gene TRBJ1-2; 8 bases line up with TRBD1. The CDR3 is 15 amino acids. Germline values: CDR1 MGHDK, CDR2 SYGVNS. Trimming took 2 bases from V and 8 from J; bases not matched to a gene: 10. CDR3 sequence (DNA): TGTGCCAGCAGTGAAGTAGACAGGGGCCCGGGGGGCTACACCTTC. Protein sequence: CASSEVDRGPGGYTF.

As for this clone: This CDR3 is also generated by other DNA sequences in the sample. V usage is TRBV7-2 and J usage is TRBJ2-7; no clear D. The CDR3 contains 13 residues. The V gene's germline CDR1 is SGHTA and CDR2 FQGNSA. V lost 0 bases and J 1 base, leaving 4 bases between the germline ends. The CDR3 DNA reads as TGTGCCAGCAGCTTAGCGCGATCCTACGAGCAGTACTTC. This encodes CASSLARSYEQYF.

The CDR3 DNA is TGTGCCAGCAGCCCCCCGGACAGTCCGGTCTCACCCCTCCACTTT. Protein: CASSPPDSPVSPLHF. V and J are TRBV7-9 and TRBJ1-6; a weak D match, TRBD1 (6 bases). V lost 5 bases to trimming and J lost 10 bases, with 18 bases between them. The germline V gene encodes CDR1 SEHNR and CDR2 FQNEAQ (reference sequence). The CDR3 sequence is 15 residues long.

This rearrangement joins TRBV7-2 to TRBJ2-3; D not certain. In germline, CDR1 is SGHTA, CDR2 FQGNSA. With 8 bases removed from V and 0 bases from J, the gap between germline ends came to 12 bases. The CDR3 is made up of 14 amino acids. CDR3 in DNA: TGTGCCAGCCGACCGGGTAGAAGCACAGATACGCAGTATTTT. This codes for CASRPGRSTDTQYF. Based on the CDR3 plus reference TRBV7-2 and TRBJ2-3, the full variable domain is GAGVSQSPSNKVTEKGKDVELRCDPISGHTALYWYRQSLGQGLEFLIYFQGNSAPDKSGLPSDRFSAERTGGSVSTLTIQRTQQEDSAVYLCASRPGRSTDTQYFGPGTRLTVL.

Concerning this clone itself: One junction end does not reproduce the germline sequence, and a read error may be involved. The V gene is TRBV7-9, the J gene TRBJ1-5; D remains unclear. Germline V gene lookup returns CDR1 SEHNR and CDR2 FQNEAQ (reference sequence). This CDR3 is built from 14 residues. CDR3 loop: CSSSGPIDDQPQHF. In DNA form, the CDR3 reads TGTTCCAGCAGCGGGCCCATCGACGATCAGCCCCAGCATTTT.

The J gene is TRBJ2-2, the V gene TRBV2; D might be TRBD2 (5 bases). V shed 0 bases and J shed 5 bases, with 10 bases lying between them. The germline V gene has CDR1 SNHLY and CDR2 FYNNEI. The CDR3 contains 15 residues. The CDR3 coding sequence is TGTGCCAGCAGTGAAGCTGCAGGCGGGACCGGGGAGCTGTTTTTT. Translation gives CASSEAAGGTGELFF.

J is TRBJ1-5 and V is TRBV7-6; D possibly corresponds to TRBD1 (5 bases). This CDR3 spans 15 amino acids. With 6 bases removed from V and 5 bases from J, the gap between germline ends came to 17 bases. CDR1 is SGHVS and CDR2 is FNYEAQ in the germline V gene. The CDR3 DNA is TGTGCCAGCAGTAAACGGGGGGGGAGGTATCAGCCCCAGCATTTT. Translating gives CASSKRGGRYQPQHF.

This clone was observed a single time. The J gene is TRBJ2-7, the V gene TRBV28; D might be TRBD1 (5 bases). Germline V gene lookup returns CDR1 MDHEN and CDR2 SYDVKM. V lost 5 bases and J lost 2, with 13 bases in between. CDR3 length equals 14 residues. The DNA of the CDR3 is TGTGCCAGCAGTCCTCGTAGGGGCGCCTACGAGCAGTACTTC. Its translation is CASSPRRGAYEQYF. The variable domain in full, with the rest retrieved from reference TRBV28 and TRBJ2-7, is DVKVTQSSRYLVKRTGEKVFLECVQDMDHENMFWYRQDPGLGLRLIYFSYDVKMKEKGDIPEGYSVSREKKERFSLILESASTNQTSMYLCASSPRRGAYEQYFGPGTRLTVT.